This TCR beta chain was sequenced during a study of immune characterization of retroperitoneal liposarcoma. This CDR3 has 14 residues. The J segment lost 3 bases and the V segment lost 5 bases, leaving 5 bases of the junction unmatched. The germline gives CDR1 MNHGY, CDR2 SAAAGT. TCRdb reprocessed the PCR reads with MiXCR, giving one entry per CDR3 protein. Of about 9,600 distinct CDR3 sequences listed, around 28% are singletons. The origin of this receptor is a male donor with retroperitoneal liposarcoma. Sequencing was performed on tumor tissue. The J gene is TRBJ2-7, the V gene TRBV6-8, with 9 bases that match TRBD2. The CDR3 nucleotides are TGTGCCAGCAGTCCCGGGCGGGGGGGCTACGAGCAGTACTTC. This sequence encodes CASSPGRGGYEQYF.